This TCR beta chain derives from a study of cytotoxic CD8 clonotypes in ibrutinib-treated CLL. General study points: Clonality, elevated at ibrutinib response, dropped back toward baseline at progression.

Profiled with immunoSEQ multiplex PCR; TCRdb holds only in-frame clones, not every one. The sample shows just over 65,000 clones, about two thirds of them seen only once. On this clone itself: The antigen remains undetermined.

This sample comprised PBMCs, obtained after 12 months of ibrutinib treatment. The receptor comes from a human donor with chronic lymphocytic leukemia.

The chain's CDR3 is CSVEGPLNTEAFF. The DNA for the CDR3 is TGCAGCGTTGAAGGTCCCTTGAACACTGAAGCTTTCTTT. The chain has TRBV29-1 and TRBJ1-1; unclear D gene. The CDR3 is made up of 13 amino acids. Per germline, CDR1 SQVTM and CDR2 ANQGSEA. Deletions cut 1 base from V and 0 bases from J, with 6 bases between. The variable domain in full, completed from reference TRBV29-1 and TRBJ1-1, reads SAVISQKPSRDICQRGTSLTIQCQVDSQVTMMFWYRQQPGQSLTLIATANQGSEATYESGFVIDKFPISRPNLTFSTLTVSNMSPEDSSIYLCSVEGPLNTEAFFGQGTRLTVV.